The entry that follows covers one TCR beta chain sequence. In Seattle, patients joined the study during active infection and were tracked longitudinally. In the original analysis: Scientists estimated how many nucleated cells there were by amplifying reference gene primers. The protocol was immunoSEQ multiplex PCR, while the TCRdb copy is restricted to in-frame clones and leaves out a portion. The V and J calls and clone size are taken from that table; D and trimming were inferred from the DNA. The sample contains 240,000 or so clones, roughly 76% of which appear only once. The CDR3 length is 15 residues. V lost 7 bases and J 5 bases, leaving 20 bases between the germline ends. CDR1 is SNHLY and CDR2 is FYNNEI in the germline V gene. This record comes from a study of blood T cell repertoires in COVID-19.

The sequenced material came from peripheral blood. The sequence was collected from a woman older than 75 with COVID-19, enrolled during active disease. The V and J genes are TRBV2 and TRBJ1-1; the D gene is possibly TRBD1 (6 bases). CDR3 sequence: CASMGAFVRETEAFF. In DNA form, the CDR3 reads TGTGCCAGCATGGGGGCCTTTGTGCGGGAGACTGAAGCTTTCTTT.